Shown below are 5 T cell receptor beta chains from a single sample sequenced in a study of shared clonotypes between healthy human individuals. Generated by immunoSEQ multiplex PCR, the TCRdb table keeps only in-frame clones and is missing some. The sample carries about 480,000 clones, approximately 85% recorded once. Sequences were obtained from PBMCs. The receptors derive from a woman between 40 and 55 years old in good health. Some clones in this sample may be carry-over from other donors' samples.

The chain employs TRBV5-4 and TRBJ2-7; 11 bases map to TRBD2. Germline V lookup: CDR1 SGHNT, CDR2 YYREEE (reference sequence). There are 15 residues in the CDR3. V trimming: 3 bases; J trimming: 3 bases; junction bases outside the gene matches: 5. The CDR3 DNA reads as TGTGCCAGCAGCTCCGGGACTAGCGGATTCTACGAGCAGTACTTC. It codes for CASSSGTSGFYEQYF.

The chain joins TRBV30 to TRBJ2-2; D is perhaps TRBD1 (6 bases). CDR1 GTSNPN and CDR2 SVGIG come from the germline V gene (reference sequence). Trimming removed 3 bases at V and 4 bases at J, with 15 bases between. The CDR3 has 15 residues. CDR3 protein: CAWRRIQGPTGELFF. The CDR3 coding sequence is TGTGCCTGGAGAAGAATACAGGGTCCCACCGGGGAGCTGTTTTTT.

The genes are TRBV7-6 and TRBJ2-6; 9 nucleotides agree with TRBD1. Germline-derived CDR1 and CDR2 are SGHVS and FNYEAQ. The CDR3 is 19 residues long. V trimming: 5 bases; J trimming: 0 bases; junction bases outside the gene matches: 11. The CDR3, as DNA: TGTGCCAGCAGCCCCAATGGGGGACAGGGCATCTCTGGGGCCAACGTCCTGACTTTC. It yields the protein CASSPNGGQGISGANVLTF.

This clone occurred a few times. The chain has TRBV7-9 and TRBJ1-3; a weak D match, TRBD1 (6 bases). CDR3 length: 15 residues. The V and J ends lost 5 bases and 3 bases respectively, with 14 bases between them. Germline assignment: CDR1 SEHNR and CDR2 FQNEAQ (reference sequence). In nucleotides, the CDR3 is TGTGCCAGCAGCGCGGACAGAATTTTTGGAAACACCATATATTTT. Translating gives CASSADRIFGNTIYF.

This clone has a single count. The gene calls are TRBV29-1 and TRBJ1-4, with D uncertain. Trimming took off 6 bases at V and 0 bases at J, with 8 bases between the two ends. This CDR3 contains 13 residues. Germline CDR1 SQVTM, CDR2 ANQGSEA. In DNA form, the CDR3 reads TGCAGCGTGATTGAGGCAACTAATGAAAAACTGTTTTTT. Protein: CSVIEATNEKLFF.